The rows below give T cell receptor beta chains drawn from one sample of a study of low-dose radiotherapy and immunotherapy resistance in tumors. TCRdb ran MiXCR on the reads and lists one entry per CDR3 protein. The sample records around 80,000 distinct CDR3 sequences, less than 20% being singletons. The specimen comprised PBMCs, sampled after low-dose radiotherapy plus immunotherapy. The origin of the receptors is a male donor with prostate cancer. CDR3s include the opening cysteine and the closing phenylalanine or tryptophan. A D gene is named only where the DNA matches it firmly. Expanded clones are given a class, and other clones once, few, many or no size at all.

TRBV30	TRBJ2-1	TRBD2	many	CAWRSGGTSGIKSSYNEQFF	TGTGCCTGGAGATCCGGTGGGACTAGCGGCATAAAGAGCTCCTACAATGAGCAGTTCTTC
TRBV28	TRBJ2-1	TRBD2	many	CASSQSGVYNEQFF	TGTGCCAGCAGTCAGAGCGGGGTCTACAATGAGCAGTTCTTC
TRBV19	TRBJ2-1	TRBD2	few	CASTGLADNEQFF	TGTGCCAGTACCGGACTAGCGGACAATGAGCAGTTCTTC
TRBV20-1	TRBJ2-3	TRBD2	.	CSAGIGTSYTDTQYF	TGCAGTGCTGGGATAGGGACTAGCTACACAGATACGCAGTATTTT
TRBV6-5	TRBJ1-3	TRBD1	many	CASRDRQGKNSGNTIYF	TGTGCCAGCAGGGACCGACAGGGCAAAAACTCTGGAAACACCATATATTTT
TRBV29-1	TRBJ2-1	TRBD1	many	CSAQGVGSYNEQFF	TGCAGCGCCCAGGGGGTAGGCTCCTACAATGAGCAGTTCTTC
TRBV28	TRBJ1-2	.	many	CASSPPGDLYGYTF	TGTGCCAGCAGTCCCCCCGGGGACCTCTATGGCTACACCTTC
TRBV27	TRBJ1-2	TRBD1	.	CASRGSGGGGYTF	TGTGCCAGCAGAGGATCAGGGGGTGGGGGCTACACCTTC
TRBV18	TRBJ2-1	.	.	CASSPTGTPNEQFF	TGTGCCAGCTCACCTACCGGGACTCCCAATGAGCAGTTCTTC
TRBV5-5	TRBJ1-5	TRBD1	.	CASSSQTGGRLQPQHF	TGTGCCAGCAGCTCGCAGACAGGGGGGCGTTTGCAGCCCCAGCATTTT
TRBV7-2	TRBJ2-3	TRBD1	many	CASSLAGGVGDTQYF	TGTGCCAGCAGCTTAGCAGGGGGCGTTGGTGATACGCAGTATTTT
TRBV13	TRBJ2-5	TRBD2	many	CASSTGLAGGFETQYF	TGTGCCAGCAGCACCGGACTAGCGGGAGGTTTTGAGACCCAGTACTTC
TRBV5-1	TRBJ1-6	TRBD1	few	CASSWDRNSPLHF	TGCGCCAGCAGCTGGGACAGAAATTCACCCCTCCACTTT
TRBV28	TRBJ2-2	.	many	CASSLAAGELSGELFF	TGTGCCAGCAGTTTAGCGGCAGGGGAGCTATCCGGGGAGCTGTTTTTT
TRBV13	TRBJ2-1	.	many	CASSPIRNEQFF	TGTGCCAGCAGCCCCATCCGCAATGAGCAGTTCTTC
TRBV19	TRBJ1-5	.	.	CASSIVGYSNQPQHF	TGTGCCAGTAGTATTGTCGGCTATAGCAATCAGCCCCAGCATTTT
TRBV6-1	TRBJ1-2	.	many	CASSEGPDGGGNYGYTF	TGTGCCAGCAGTGAAGGTCCTGATGGGGGGGGCAACTATGGCTACACCTTC
TRBV19	TRBJ2-1	.	many	CASLGQGGNEQFF	TGTGCCAGTCTTGGACAGGGAGGGAATGAGCAGTTCTTC
TRBV30	TRBJ1-1	.	many	CAWSREGGTEAFF	TGTGCCTGGTCGCGTGAGGGGGGGACTGAAGCTTTCTTT
TRBV7-8	TRBJ2-7	TRBD1	many	CASSLGQYYEQYF	TGTGCCAGCAGCTTGGGACAGTACTACGAGCAGTACTTC
TRBV12-3/TRBV12-4	TRBJ2-2	TRBD2	many	CASSLVAGVGGELFF	TGTGCCAGCAGTTTAGTAGCGGGAGTGGGCGGGGAGCTGTTTTTT
TRBV20-1	TRBJ2-7	TRBD1	many	CSAETGTGPIEQYF	TGCAGTGCTGAGACCGGGACAGGGCCCATCGAGCAGTACTTC
TRBV28	TRBJ2-5	TRBD2	many	CASSLAGGPVGTQYF	TGTGCCAGCAGTTTAGCGGGAGGCCCCGTGGGGACCCAGTACTTC
TRBV6-2/TRBV6-3	TRBJ2-1	.	few	CASSYSGPHNEQFF	TGTGCCAGCAGTTACTCCGGGCCGCACAATGAGCAGTTCTTC
TRBV6-6	TRBJ2-7	.	few	CASSYTTDSYEQYF	TGTGCCAGCAGTTATACGACAGATTCCTACGAGCAGTACTTC
TRBV23-1	TRBJ1-5	TRBD1	.	CASSQSPRTGGFYQPQHF	TGCGCCAGCAGTCAATCTCCAAGGACAGGGGGTTTCTATCAGCCCCAGCATTTT
TRBV20-1	TRBJ2-7	TRBD2	many	CSAISPGGPRGEQYF	TGCAGTGCCATCAGTCCGGGAGGGCCTCGGGGAGAGCAGTACTTC
TRBV10-3	TRBJ2-7	.	many	CAISESMGQDEQYF	TGTGCCATCAGTGAGTCGATGGGGCAGGACGAGCAGTACTTC
TRBV28	TRBJ2-7	.	many	CASSPSPGLYEQYF	TGTGCCAGCAGTCCGTCCCCGGGGCTCTACGAGCAGTACTTC
TRBV19	TRBJ1-2	.	many	CASSLFGQYYGYTF	TGTGCCAGTAGCCTTTTTGGGCAGTACTATGGCTACACCTTC
TRBV6-2/TRBV6-3	TRBJ2-7	.	many	CASTPRDTASYEQYF	TGTGCCAGCACTCCCAGGGACACGGCCTCCTACGAGCAGTACTTC
TRBV5-1	TRBJ2-1	.	.	CASTPRGSSYNEQFF	TGCGCCAGCACCCCGAGGGGGAGCTCCTACAATGAGCAGTTCTTC